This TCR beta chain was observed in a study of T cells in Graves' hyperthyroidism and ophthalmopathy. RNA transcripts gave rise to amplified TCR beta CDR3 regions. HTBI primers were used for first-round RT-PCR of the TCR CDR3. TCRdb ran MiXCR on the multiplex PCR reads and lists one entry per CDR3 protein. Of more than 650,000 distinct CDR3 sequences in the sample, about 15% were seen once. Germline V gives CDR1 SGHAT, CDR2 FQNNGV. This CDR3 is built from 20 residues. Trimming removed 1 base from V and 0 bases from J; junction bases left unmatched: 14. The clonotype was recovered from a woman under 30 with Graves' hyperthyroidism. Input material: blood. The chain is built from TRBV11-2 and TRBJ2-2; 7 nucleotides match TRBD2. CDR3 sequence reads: CASSLVAWLAAFANTGELFF. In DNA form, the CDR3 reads TGTGCCAGCAGCTTAGTGGCCTGGCTAGCGGCGTTCGCGAACACCGGGGAGCTGTTTTTT. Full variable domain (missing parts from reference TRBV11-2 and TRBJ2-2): EAGVAQSPRYKIIEKRQSVAFWCNPISGHATLYWYQQILGQGPKLLIQFQNNGVVDDSQLPKDRFSAERLKGVDSTLKIQPAKLEDSAVYLCASSLVAWLAAFANTGELFFGEGSRLTVL.